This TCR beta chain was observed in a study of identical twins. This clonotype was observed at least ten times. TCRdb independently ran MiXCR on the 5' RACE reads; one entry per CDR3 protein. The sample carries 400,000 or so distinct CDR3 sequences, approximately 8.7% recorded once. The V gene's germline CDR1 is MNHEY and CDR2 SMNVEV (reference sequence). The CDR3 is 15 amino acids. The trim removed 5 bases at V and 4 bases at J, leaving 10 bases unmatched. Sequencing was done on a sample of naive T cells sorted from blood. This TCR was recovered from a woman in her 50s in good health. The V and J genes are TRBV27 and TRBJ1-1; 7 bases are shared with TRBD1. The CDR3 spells CASSTSLQGSTEAFF. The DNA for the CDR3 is TGTGCCAGCAGTACAAGCCTACAGGGGTCCACTGAAGCTTTCTTT.